A selection of T cell receptor beta chains follows, all from one sample in a study of post-analysis software for immune sequencing data. TCRdb redid the calling of the PCR reads with MiXCR, one entry per CDR3 protein. The sample consists of about 540,000 distinct CDR3 sequences, less than 40% of them appearing once. Sequencing was performed on blood. The source is a girl aged 2-17 years with multiple sclerosis. Each CDR3 is given with its conserved first and last residue. The D gene is left open where the match is weak. Rows may omit the clone size; those that give it use once, few, many or a size class.

j_gene: TRBJ2-3
d_gene: NA
len: 15
v_gene: TRBV7-9
abundance: NA
CDR3aa: CASSFGHIVADTQYF
CDR3nt: TGTGCCAGCAGCTTTGGTCATATAGTTGCAGATACGCAGTATTTT

j_gene: TRBJ1-2
d_gene: TRBD1
len: 15
v_gene: TRBV6-5
abundance: few
CDR3aa: CASSYSRDRHYGYTF
CDR3nt: TGTGCCAGCAGTTACTCTCGGGACAGACACTATGGCTACACCTTC

j_gene: TRBJ1-5
d_gene: NA
len: 12
v_gene: TRBV20-1
abundance: NA
CDR3aa: CSARDSSQPQHF
CDR3nt: TGCAGTGCTAGAGATAGTAGCCAGCCCCAGCATTTT

j_gene: TRBJ1-1
d_gene: TRBD1
len: 14
v_gene: TRBV12-3/TRBV12-4
abundance: NA
CDR3aa: CASRGQGLSTEAFF
CDR3nt: TGTGCCAGCAGGGGACAGGGATTGAGCACTGAAGCTTTCTTT

j_gene: TRBJ2-7
d_gene: NA
len: 15
v_gene: TRBV6-5
abundance: many
CDR3aa: CASTRAGYGSYEQYF
CDR3nt: TGTGCCAGCACCCGAGCAGGGTACGGCTCCTACGAGCAGTACTTC

j_gene: TRBJ2-1
d_gene: NA
len: 13
v_gene: TRBV29-1
abundance: many
CDR3aa: CSVFGGTYNEQFF
CDR3nt: TGCAGCGTTTTCGGGGGTACCTACAATGAGCAGTTCTTC

j_gene: TRBJ1-2
d_gene: TRBD1
len: 13
v_gene: TRBV30
abundance: NA
CDR3aa: CAWSRQGSYGYTF
CDR3nt: TGTGCCTGGAGTCGACAGGGAAGCTATGGCTACACCTTC

j_gene: TRBJ2-7
d_gene: TRBD1
len: 14
v_gene: TRBV10-3
abundance: few
CDR3aa: CAIRQGSSSYEQYF
CDR3nt: TGTGCCATCAGACAGGGGTCGAGCTCCTACGAGCAGTACTTC

j_gene: TRBJ2-5
d_gene: TRBD2
len: 12
v_gene: TRBV20-1
abundance: NA
CDR3aa: CSARVRGGTQYF
CDR3nt: TGCAGTGCTAGGGTGCGGGGGGGGACCCAGTACTTC

j_gene: TRBJ1-1
d_gene: NA
len: 13
v_gene: TRBV5-1
abundance: NA
CDR3aa: CASRDSGNTEAFF
CDR3nt: TGCGCCAGCAGGGATTCAGGGAACACTGAAGCTTTCTTT

j_gene: TRBJ2-7
d_gene: TRBD2
len: 14
v_gene: TRBV5-1
abundance: few
CDR3aa: CASTRDPERGEQYF
CDR3nt: TGCGCCAGCACCCGGGACCCGGAGCGGGGAGAGCAGTACTTC

j_gene: TRBJ2-2
d_gene: NA
len: 15
v_gene: TRBV6-1
abundance: few
CDR3aa: CASIQRSSNTGELFF
CDR3nt: TGTGCCAGCATCCAGAGATCTTCGAACACCGGGGAGCTGTTTTTT

j_gene: TRBJ2-3
d_gene: NA
len: 14
v_gene: TRBV7-8
abundance: few
CDR3aa: CASSFARAGDTQYF
CDR3nt: TGTGCCAGCAGCTTCGCTCGGGCTGGGGATACGCAGTATTTT

j_gene: TRBJ2-1
d_gene: NA
len: 13
v_gene: TRBV12-5
abundance: few
CDR3aa: CASGLVRGNEQFF
CDR3nt: TGTGCTAGTGGTTTGGTCAGGGGCAATGAGCAGTTCTTC

j_gene: TRBJ1-2
d_gene: NA
len: 13
v_gene: TRBV4-2
abundance: NA
CDR3aa: CASSHGGDNGYTF
CDR3nt: TGTGCCAGCAGCCACGGGGGGGATAATGGCTACACCTTC

j_gene: TRBJ2-1
d_gene: TRBD2
len: 16
v_gene: TRBV5-1
abundance: NA
CDR3aa: CASSTQLAGQYNEQFF
CDR3nt: TGCGCCAGCAGCACCCAACTAGCGGGGCAATACAATGAGCAGTTCTTC

j_gene: TRBJ1-1
d_gene: NA
len: 14
v_gene: TRBV12-3/TRBV12-4
abundance: NA
CDR3aa: CASSFNSGQSEAFF
CDR3nt: TGTGCCAGCAGTTTTAATAGCGGACAGTCTGAAGCTTTCTTT

j_gene: TRBJ2-3
d_gene: TRBD2
len: 16
v_gene: TRBV6-1
abundance: NA
CDR3aa: CASSVSSGSSTDTQYF
CDR3nt: TGTGCCAGCAGTGTGTCTAGCGGGTCTAGCACAGATACGCAGTATTTT

j_gene: TRBJ2-7
d_gene: NA
len: 14
v_gene: TRBV20-1
abundance: few
CDR3aa: CSAGDTGYPYEQYF
CDR3nt: TGCAGTGCTGGTGACACGGGGTATCCTTACGAGCAGTACTTC

j_gene: TRBJ2-4
d_gene: NA
len: 13
v_gene: TRBV6-5
abundance: few
CDR3aa: CASSPPPGNIQYF
CDR3nt: TGTGCCAGCAGTCCTCCCCCCGGAAACATTCAGTACTTC

j_gene: TRBJ1-1
d_gene: NA
len: 14
v_gene: TRBV7-9
abundance: NA
CDR3aa: CASAQGGVNTEAFF
CDR3nt: TGTGCCAGCGCCCAGGGTGGAGTGAACACTGAAGCTTTCTTT

j_gene: TRBJ1-2
d_gene: NA
len: 15
v_gene: TRBV9
abundance: NA
CDR3aa: CASSPSLRTDYGYTF
CDR3nt: TGTGCCAGCAGCCCTTCCCTCCGGACAGATTATGGCTACACCTTC

j_gene: TRBJ1-1
d_gene: NA
len: 12
v_gene: TRBV6-5
abundance: NA
CDR3aa: CASFRGETEAFF
CDR3nt: TGTGCCAGTTTTAGGGGGGAGACTGAAGCTTTCTTT

j_gene: TRBJ2-1
d_gene: TRBD2
len: 14
v_gene: TRBV20-1
abundance: NA
CDR3aa: CSARRAGGQREQFF
CDR3nt: TGCAGTGCTAGACGAGCGGGGGGGCAGCGAGAGCAGTTCTTC

j_gene: TRBJ2-3
d_gene: NA
len: 14
v_gene: TRBV20-1
abundance: NA
CDR3aa: CSAMPGISSDTQYF
CDR3nt: TGCAGTGCTATGCCCGGAATAAGCTCAGATACGCAGTATTTT

j_gene: TRBJ1-2
d_gene: NA
len: 14
v_gene: TRBV3-1
abundance: NA
CDR3aa: CASSQDPENYGYTF
CDR3nt: TGTGCCAGCAGCCAAGATCCGGAGAACTATGGCTACACCTTC

j_gene: TRBJ2-7
d_gene: NA
len: 14
v_gene: TRBV20-1
abundance: NA
CDR3aa: CSAPDLTRGFEQYF
CDR3nt: TGCAGTGCTCCTGATCTAACTAGGGGCTTTGAGCAGTACTTC

j_gene: TRBJ2-3
d_gene: TRBD1
len: 16
v_gene: TRBV5-1
abundance: few
CDR3aa: CASSPGTATSTDTQYF
CDR3nt: TGCGCCAGCAGCCCCGGGACAGCCACTAGCACAGATACGCAGTATTTT

j_gene: TRBJ2-7
d_gene: TRBD2
len: 15
v_gene: TRBV12-3/TRBV12-4
abundance: NA
CDR3aa: CAGSPRGGRVSEQYF
CDR3nt: TGTGCCGGCAGTCCACGCGGGGGGCGAGTGTCCGAGCAGTACTTC

j_gene: TRBJ2-1
d_gene: TRBD1
len: 14
v_gene: TRBV24-1
abundance: NA
CDR3aa: CATSARTGLNEQFF
CDR3nt: TGTGCCACCAGTGCCCGGACAGGACTGAATGAGCAGTTCTTC

j_gene: TRBJ2-1
d_gene: NA
len: 13
v_gene: TRBV20-1
abundance: NA
CDR3aa: CSARGSIYNEQFF
CDR3nt: TGCAGTGCTAGAGGGTCTATCTACAATGAGCAGTTCTTC

j_gene: TRBJ2-6
d_gene: NA
len: 12
v_gene: TRBV12-5
abundance: few
CDR3aa: CASDPRANVLTF
CDR3nt: TGTGCTAGTGACCCTCGGGCCAACGTCCTGACTTTC

j_gene: TRBJ1-2
d_gene: TRBD1
len: 16
v_gene: TRBV4-1
abundance: NA
CDR3aa: CASSQAPTGVRYGYTF
CDR3nt: TGCGCCAGCAGCCAAGCCCCAACAGGGGTGCGCTATGGCTACACCTTC

j_gene: TRBJ2-1
d_gene: NA
len: 15
v_gene: TRBV5-1
abundance: NA
CDR3aa: CASSFSRGTYKTQFF
CDR3nt: TGCGCCAGCAGCTTCAGCCGGGGTACCTATAAGACCCAGTTCTTC

j_gene: TRBJ1-1
d_gene: TRBD1
len: 16
v_gene: TRBV12-3/TRBV12-4
abundance: NA
CDR3aa: CASTTPPGQMNTEAFF
CDR3nt: TGTGCCAGCACTACCCCCCCGGGACAGATGAACACTGAAGCTTTCTTT

j_gene: TRBJ2-5
d_gene: NA
len: 15
v_gene: TRBV15
abundance: many
CDR3aa: CATSSRQTYQETQYF
CDR3nt: TGTGCCACCAGCAGCCGACAGACGTACCAAGAGACCCAGTACTTC

j_gene: TRBJ1-1
d_gene: TRBD1
len: 13
v_gene: TRBV7-9
abundance: NA
CDR3aa: CASSHGTDTEAFF
CDR3nt: TGTGCCAGCAGCCACGGGACAGACACTGAAGCTTTCTTT

j_gene: TRBJ2-3
d_gene: NA
len: 15
v_gene: TRBV20-1
abundance: few
CDR3aa: CSASTQPTSTDTQYF
CDR3nt: TGCAGTGCTAGTACGCAGCCGACTAGCACAGATACGCAGTATTTT

j_gene: TRBJ2-3
d_gene: NA
len: 13
v_gene: TRBV6-4
abundance: few
CDR3aa: CASNPDGAGIQYF
CDR3nt: TGTGCCAGCAACCCCGACGGGGCGGGAATTCAGTATTTT

j_gene: TRBJ1-2
d_gene: NA
len: 15
v_gene: TRBV9
abundance: NA
CDR3aa: CASSVAGASIYGYTF
CDR3nt: TGTGCCAGCAGCGTAGCCGGGGCCTCCATCTATGGCTACACCTTC

j_gene: TRBJ2-4
d_gene: NA
len: 14
v_gene: TRBV20-1
abundance: few
CDR3aa: CSAIADEAKNIQYF
CDR3nt: TGCAGTGCTATTGCCGACGAGGCCAAAAACATTCAGTACTTC